A single sample gave rise to the 26 T cell receptor beta chains below, sequenced in a study of T cells in Graves' hyperthyroidism and ophthalmopathy. RNA transcripts provided the source from which TCR beta CDR3 regions were amplified. The study used the HTBI primer set for a first-round RT-PCR of the TCR CDR3. TCRdb reprocessed the multiplex PCR reads via MiXCR and lists one record per CDR3 protein. The repertoire holds around 420,000 distinct CDR3 sequences, with roughly an eighth as singletons. The specimen sequenced was blood. The receptor set was obtained from a woman younger than 35 with Graves' hyperthyroidism.

The J gene is TRBJ2-3, the V gene TRBV6-2 or TRBV6-3, with D perhaps matching TRBD1 (5 bases). This CDR3 is built from 14 residues. The V end lost 2 bases, the J end lost 0 bases, and 6 bases lay between the germline ends. Germline CDR1 reads MNHEY; CDR2 reads SVGEGT. CDR3 sequence (DNA): TGTGCCAGCAGTTACACAGGTAGCACAGATACGCAGTATTTT. Amino acids: CASSYTGSTDTQYF.

This chain links TRBV20-1 with TRBJ2-2; D gene unclear. Germline CDR1 and CDR2: DFQATT and SNEGSKA (reference sequence). This CDR3 is built from 15 residues. Between the trimmed V and J ends, which lost 6 bases and 4 bases, there was a span of 18 bases. CDR3 amino acids: CSAQGPAGFTGELFF. The CDR3 DNA follows: TGCAGTGCGCAAGGGCCCGCTGGGTTCACCGGGGAGCTGTTTTTT.

The gene calls are TRBV20-1 and TRBJ2-2, with D hard to call. CDR1 and CDR2 (germline): DFQATT, SNEGSKA (reference sequence). The V end lost 1 base, the J end lost 3 bases, and 6 bases lay between the germline ends. The CDR3 runs 13 residues. The CDR3 nucleotides read TGCAGTGCTAGAGGGAGCTACACCGGGGAGCTGTTTTTT. Translating gives CSARGSYTGELFF.

This clonotype has a handful of counts. The chain couples TRBV6-1 to TRBJ2-7; D tentatively reads TRBD1 or TRBD2 (5 bases each). CDR3 length equals 14 residues. CDR1 is MNHNS, CDR2 SASEGT, per germline. V dropped 2 bases and J dropped 4 bases, with 12 bases sitting between them. The CDR3 sequence is CASSERDRAYEQYF. CDR3 nucleotides: TGTGCCAGCAGTGAACGGGACCGGGCATACGAGCAGTACTTC.

In its sample, this clonotype was seen many times. The chain recombines TRBV9 with TRBJ2-7, with D maybe TRBD2 (5 bases). CDR1 and CDR2 (germline): SGDLS, YYNGEE. V lost 7 bases to trimming and J lost 0 bases, with 11 bases between them. This CDR3 is 13 amino acids long. CDR3 region: CASAVDSSYEQYF. CDR3 nucleotides: TGTGCCAGCGCAGTGGACTCCTCCTACGAGCAGTACTTC.

This chain joins TRBV2 and TRBJ1-5; D call uncertain. The CDR3 length is 16 residues. V gave up 2 bases and J gave up 0 bases, with 11 bases separating them. CDR1 and CDR2 (germline): SNHLY, FYNNEI. CDR3 nucleotide sequence: TGTGCCAGCAGTGAATTGGGCAGCTTTAGCAATCAGCCCCAGCATTTT. This gives the protein CASSELGSFSNQPQHF.

The table lists this clonotype with many counts. The CDR3 protein is CASSYGTSGPYEQYF. DNA of the CDR3: TGTGCCAGCAGTTACGGGACTAGCGGCCCCTACGAGCAGTACTTC. V and J are TRBV6-5 and TRBJ2-7; 11 bases align to TRBD2. Germline V gene data show CDR1 as MNHEY and CDR2 as SVGAGI. The CDR3 contains 15 residues. Trimming took 2 bases from V and 2 from J; bases not matched to a gene: 2.

The J gene is TRBJ1-4, the V gene TRBV7-9; 7 bases align to TRBD1. Losses at the gene ends were 1 base for V and 5 bases for J; bases not matched to a gene: 4. Germline values: CDR1 SEHNR, CDR2 FQNEAQ (reference sequence). The CDR3 extends over 15 amino acids. The CDR3 region is CASSLDQGVNEKLFF. The CDR3 nucleotides read TGTGCCAGCAGCTTAGATCAGGGGGTAAATGAAAAACTGTTTTTT.

This clonotype occurred many times. The chain joins TRBV20-1 to TRBJ2-1, with D possibly matching TRBD2 (6 bases). CDR1 and CDR2 (germline): DFQATT, SNEGSKA (reference sequence). This CDR3 has 15 residues. Between the trimmed V and J ends, which lost 6 bases and 3 bases, there was a span of 18 bases. This CDR3 is CSANTATGVYNEQFF. For the CDR3, the DNA is TGCAGTGCCAATACCGCGACGGGAGTCTACAATGAGCAGTTCTTC.

The chain carries TRBV4-1 and TRBJ2-2, with 9 bases matching TRBD2. Germline CDR1 is MGHRA and CDR2 is YSYEKL. Germline trimming cut 3 bases from V and 5 bases from J; bases unmatched to any gene: 10. The CDR3 sequence is 17 residues long. The CDR3 here is CASSQGAGGFLTGELFF. CDR3 nucleotide sequence: TGCGCCAGCAGCCAGGGGGCGGGAGGGTTTTTAACCGGGGAGCTGTTTTTT.

This clonotype was observed a handful of times. The chain employs TRBV7-2 and TRBJ1-4, with D maybe TRBD1 (6 bases). The CDR3 runs 14 residues. The V end was cut by 5 bases, the J end by 5 bases, with 12 bases between. Germline V lookup: CDR1 SGHTA, CDR2 FQGNSA. The CDR3 is CASSAGTKNEKLFF. The CDR3 DNA is TGTGCCAGCAGCGCCGGGACAAAGAATGAAAAACTGTTTTTT.

The chain links TRBV14 to TRBJ1-6; 8 nucleotides match TRBD1. The V gene end was trimmed by 2 bases and the J gene end by 9 bases; junction bases not matched to a gene: 6. The CDR3 is 15 amino acids. The germline gives CDR1 SGHDN, CDR2 FVKESK. CDR3: CASSQFTGGSSPLHF. The CDR3, as DNA: TGTGCCAGCAGCCAATTTACAGGGGGAAGTTCACCCCTCCACTTT.

This clonotype was observed at least ten times. The V gene is TRBV7-2, the J gene TRBJ2-1; D may be TRBD1 or TRBD2 (5 bases each). V gave up 1 base and J gave up 2 bases, with 9 bases separating them. CDR1 is SGHTA and CDR2 is FQGNSA in the germline V gene. The CDR3 covers 15 residues. The CDR3 protein is CASSLGWGTYNEQFF. CDR3 sequence (DNA): TGTGCCAGCAGCTTAGGTTGGGGGACCTACAATGAGCAGTTCTTC. The full variable domain, in which reference TRBV7-2 and TRBJ2-1 provide the parts outside the CDR3, is GAGVSQSPSNKVTEKGKDVELRCDPISGHTALYWYRQSLGQGLEFLIYFQGNSAPDKSGLPSDRFSAERTGGSVSTLTIQRTQQEDSAVYLCASSLGWGTYNEQFFGPGTRLTVL.

The genes are TRBV28 and TRBJ2-7; 9 bases agree with TRBD1. This CDR3 has 17 amino acids. The germline V gene encodes CDR1 MDHEN and CDR2 SYDVKM. Germline trimming cut 3 bases from V and 4 bases from J; bases unmatched to any gene: 13. CDR3 in DNA: TGTGCCAGCAGTTTCACCCAACCGGGACAGGGTGCTTACGAGCAGTACTTC. Amino acid sequence: CASSFTQPGQGAYEQYF.

This clonotype was seen repeatedly, ten times or more. DNA of the CDR3: TGTGCCAGCAGTGGAACCGGGACCTACACTGAAGCTTTCTTT. It encodes CASSGTGTYTEAFF. The V call is TRBV28, the J call TRBJ1-1, with D tentatively TRBD1 (5 bases). This CDR3 is built from 14 residues. Trimming shortened V by 5 bases and J by 3 bases, and 13 bases separated the two germline ends. CDR1 MDHEN and CDR2 SYDVKM come from the germline V gene.

This clonotype showed up many times. The chain employs TRBV27 and TRBJ2-7; TRBD1 matches at 7 bases. V was clipped by 7 bases and J by 0 bases; unmatched bases: 6. The CDR3 extends over 14 amino acids. Germline-derived CDR1 and CDR2 are MNHEY and SMNVEV (reference sequence). CDR3 sequence reads: CASTSRDSSYEQYF. The CDR3 DNA sequence: TGTGCCAGCACCTCACGGGACAGCTCCTACGAGCAGTACTTC.

The sample holds a few counts of this clonotype. The J gene is TRBJ2-1, the V gene TRBV18; D assignment may be TRBD1 or TRBD2 (5 bases each). This CDR3 is 15 amino acids long. Trimming removed 4 bases at V and 4 bases at J, with 14 bases between. Germline-derived CDR1 and CDR2 are KGHSH and LQKENI. CDR3 DNA: TGTGCCAGCTCACTTCCTAGGGGAGCGTACAATGAGCAGTTCTTC. This gives the protein CASSLPRGAYNEQFF.

This clonotype was counted at least ten times. The chain uses TRBV29-1 and TRBJ2-7; 10 bases are a match to TRBD1. This CDR3 contains 15 residues. Germline CDR1 and CDR2: SQVTM and ANQGSEA. Trimming cost V 7 bases and J 4 bases; bases outside gene matches: 13. CDR3 DNA: TGCAGCGCCAGAGTGTCGGGACAGGGGATGTACGAGCAGTACTTC. It encodes CSARVSGQGMYEQYF.

This clonotype has ten or more counts. CDR3 sequence reads: CSAYTGYGAEQYF. The CDR3 bases are TGCAGCGCCTACACAGGGTATGGGGCGGAGCAGTACTTC. This sequence joins TRBV29-1 and TRBJ2-7, with D possibly matching TRBD1 (6 bases). CDR1 and CDR2 (germline): SQVTM, ANQGSEA. V dropped 7 bases and J dropped 7 bases, with 20 bases sitting between them. The CDR3 extends over 13 amino acids.

The chain combines TRBV7-2 with TRBJ2-7, with 10 bases aligning to TRBD1. The J call could be wrong; TRBJ2-1 is a better fit for the DNA end. Germline V CDR1 and CDR2: SGHTA, FQGNSA. The CDR3 is 15 amino acids. The CDR3 reads CASSDRDRGTYEQFF. CDR3 DNA sequence: TGTGCCAGCAGCGACCGGGACAGGGGAACCTACGAGCAGTTCTTC.

The chain uses TRBV4-2 and TRBJ2-7, with 11 positions matching TRBD2. V shed 0 bases and J 0 bases; nucleotides not matched to a gene: 1. The CDR3 extends over 16 amino acids. Germline values: CDR1 LGHNA, CDR2 YNFKEQ. CDR3 nucleotide sequence: TGTGCCAGCAGCCAAGACGGGACTAGCGGCTCCTACGAGCAGTACTTC. It translates to CASSQDGTSGSYEQYF.

Ten or more counts support this clonotype. The chain employs TRBV28 and TRBJ2-1; D possibly uses TRBD1 or TRBD2 (5 bases each). The germline gives CDR1 MDHEN, CDR2 SYDVKM. This CDR3 has 13 amino acids. The V end lost 4 bases, the J end lost 7 bases, and 11 bases lay between the germline ends. Here the CDR3 reads CASSWGGGNEQFF. The CDR3, as DNA: TGTGCCAGCAGTTGGGGTGGGGGTAATGAGCAGTTCTTC.

This clonotype was counted many times. The chain uses TRBV29-1 and TRBJ1-1; D is uncertain. CDR1 is SQVTM, CDR2 ANQGSEA, per germline. Trimming shortened V by 6 bases and J by 3 bases, and 8 bases separated the two germline ends. The CDR3 runs to 11 residues. CDR3 amino acids: CSVILDTEAFF. For the CDR3, the DNA is TGCAGCGTAATCCTCGACACTGAAGCTTTCTTT.

This clonotype was picked up many times. This chain connects TRBV7-2 to TRBJ2-1, with 13 bases identical to TRBD2. V lost 4 bases and J lost 5; bases outside the gene matches: 2. The CDR3 loop spans 15 amino acids. Per germline, CDR1 SGHTA and CDR2 FQGNSA. Here the CDR3 reads CASSSTSGRDNEQFF. CDR3 nucleotide sequence: TGTGCCAGCAGCTCTACTAGCGGGAGGGACAATGAGCAGTTCTTC.

The sample holds many counts of this clonotype. The rearrangement joins TRBV7-9 to TRBJ1-2, with no clear D. Per the germline V gene, CDR1 is SEHNR and CDR2 is FQNEAQ (reference sequence). The CDR3 length is 14 residues. Trimming left V 5 bases short and J 4 bases short, with 14 bases between. CDR3 bases: TGTGCCAGCAGCCCCGTGGAGGGAGGCTATGGCTACACCTTC. It yields the protein CASSPVEGGYGYTF. The complete variable domain, with remaining parts taken from reference TRBV7-9 and TRBJ1-2, reads DTGVSQNPRHKITKRGQNVTFRCDPISEHNRLYWYRQTLGQGPEFLTYFQNEAQLEKSRLLSDRFSAERPKGSFSTLEIQRTEQGDSAMYLCASSPVEGGYGYTFGSGTRLTVV.

This clonotype was seen repeatedly, ten times or more. The CDR3 spells CASSLVGRTYEQYF. CDR3 DNA: TGTGCCAGCAGCTTGGTAGGGCGGACCTACGAGCAGTACTTC. This chain links TRBV5-5 with TRBJ2-7, with D uncertain. The V end lost 0 bases, the J end lost 2 bases, and 9 bases lay between the germline ends. The germline V gene encodes CDR1 SGHKS and CDR2 YYEKEE (reference sequence). This CDR3 is built from 14 residues.